The sequence of this T cell receptor (beta chain) was determined in a study of identical twins. Healthy Caucasian donors formed the entire cohort. General study points: Fewer insertions characterized abundant cord blood beta clonotypes, whereas memory repertoires showed none.

Each cDNA held unique molecular identifiers, and template switching gave it a universal primer site. TCRdb re-analysed the 5' RACE reads in MiXCR, keeping a single row per CDR3 protein. The sample lists around 300,000 distinct CDR3 sequences, about 8.3% seen once, with roughly 2% in the top ten. This clonotype has just a few counts. No antigen is known for it. The germline gives CDR1 SGHTS, CDR2 YDEGEE. CDR3 size: 14 residues. V gave up 3 bases and J gave up 6 bases, with 15 bases separating them. This same sample was also taken into another study, of yellow fever vaccine responses in identical twins.

The V gene is TRBV5-8, the J gene TRBJ1-1; D is unclear. The TCR sequence derives from a woman younger than 35 in good health. The sample consisted of memory (CD45RO+) T cells sorted from blood. The CDR3 here is CASSYRASSAEAFF. The CDR3 DNA reads TGTGCCAGCAGCTACCGGGCCTCGAGTGCTGAAGCTTTCTTT.